This T cell receptor beta chain is drawn from a study of T cell responses to AZD1222 COVID-19 vaccine. Whole-study results and caveats: Nearly half of the spike-specific TCRs reportedly recognize variant regions that carry no mutations.

Both about-4-week and about-12-week second-dose recipients were combined. The V gene's germline CDR1 is LGHDT and CDR2 YNNKEL (reference sequence). Trimming stripped 1 base from V and 1 base from J, with 16 bases between. CDR3 size: 18 residues. The table came from immunoSEQ multiplex PCR; TCRdb's copy has only in-frame clones and leaves some out. The sample holds about 120,000 clones, around 83% seen once. A note on this clone: No antigen is known for it.

Source: peripheral blood, taken 28 days after the second AZD1222 dose. This TCR derives from an adult who received the AZD1222 COVID-19 vaccine. The chain combines TRBV3-1 (or the pseudogene TRBV3-2) with TRBJ2-2, with D perhaps TRBD1 (6 bases). In DNA form, the CDR3 reads TGTGCCAGCAGCCAAGTCGCACTAGGGACAAGGAACACCGGGGAGCTGTTTTTT. Amino acid sequence: CASSQVALGTRNTGELFF.